These 13 T cell receptor beta chains share one sample of origin, sequenced in a study of response to subunit inactivated influenza vaccine (dated by TCRdb to the late 2010s). The library was generated by RT-PCR. The instrument given in TCRdb is Illumina HiSeq 2500. TCRdb trimmed public reads at Q25 via fastp, called clones via MiXCR and kept in-frame beta chains. Identical CDR3 proteins give one entry, which carries the most common genes and DNA. The sample table contains about 830,000 distinct CDR3 sequences; only one count was recorded for about 18% of them. The ten largest clones take up about a tenth of the sample. The sequencing used PBMCs from blood, collected more than 4 days after vaccination. The receptor set was obtained from a man between 45 and 60 years old who received an inactivated influenza vaccine. Donor details come from another sample of the same person, matched by shared clones.

This clonotype has just a few counts. V usage is TRBV11-2 and J usage is TRBJ2-7, with D possibly being TRBD1 (6 bases). The CDR3 loop spans 14 amino acids. Germline V lookup: CDR1 SGHAT, CDR2 FQNNGV. V was cut by 4 bases and J by 3 bases, with 13 bases left in between. CDR3 protein: CASSSLRTVYEQYF. The CDR3 bases are TGTGCCAGCAGCTCCCTGCGGACAGTCTACGAGCAGTACTTC.

The chain combines TRBV29-1 with TRBJ2-1; 12 nucleotides match TRBD2. The CDR3 spans 14 residues. Germline-derived CDR1 and CDR2 are SQVTM and ANQGSEA. The trim removed 2 bases at V and 8 bases at J, leaving 4 bases unmatched. The CDR3 nucleotides are TGCAGCGTTGAACTACTAGCGGGGGGTGATGAGCAGTTCTTC. Translating it yields CSVELLAGGDEQFF.

The V and J genes are TRBV12-3 or TRBV12-4 and TRBJ2-1; TRBD2 is a possible D gene (5 bases). V gave up 8 bases and J gave up 0 bases, with 14 bases separating them. The CDR3 covers 15 residues. The DNA for the CDR3 is TGTGCCAGCCACGCTAGCTCGAGCTCCTACAATGAGCAGTTCTTC. Encoded protein: CASHASSSSYNEQFF.

This clonotype appeared a single time. V is TRBV6-2 or TRBV6-3 and J is TRBJ2-5; D not resolved. V lost 2 bases and J lost 0, with 13 bases in between. The V gene's germline CDR1 is MNHEY and CDR2 SVGEGT. The CDR3 length is 16 residues. The CDR3 region is CASSYGDRTYQETQYF. The CDR3 DNA follows: TGTGCCAGCAGTTACGGGGATCGGACGTACCAAGAGACCCAGTACTTC.

This clonotype was counted only a few times. The rearrangement joins TRBV3-1 to TRBJ1-6; D possibly corresponds to TRBD1 (5 bases). CDR3 size: 14 residues. The germline V gene encodes CDR1 LGHDT and CDR2 YNNKEL (reference sequence). V was trimmed by 4 bases and J by 8 bases, leaving 12 bases between them. CDR3 in DNA: TGTGCCAGCAGCCTCGAGGGGCAATATTCACCCCTCCACTTT. Protein: CASSLEGQYSPLHF.

This clonotype was picked up a small number of times. CDR3 sequence reads: CASSEASGVNSPLHF. In DNA, the CDR3 is TGTGCCAGCAGTGAAGCGTCCGGGGTGAATTCACCCCTCCACTTT. This chain links TRBV6-1 with TRBJ1-6; D uncertain. Germline V gene lookup returns CDR1 MNHNS and CDR2 SASEGT. The CDR3 is 15 amino acids. Trimming took off 0 bases at V and 7 bases at J, with 10 bases between the two ends.

This clonotype has at least ten counts. The chain recombines TRBV12-3 or TRBV12-4 with TRBJ2-7; 8 nucleotides match TRBD1. CDR3 length equals 14 residues. The V segment lost 6 bases and the J segment 6 bases; nucleotides outside the gene matches: 10. In nucleotides, the CDR3 is TGTGCCAGCAGCCCTAGGACAGGGTCGCTCGAGCAGTACTTC. Protein product: CASSPRTGSLEQYF.

This clonotype was observed a single time. The chain combines TRBV4-1 with TRBJ2-1; D is possibly TRBD2 (5 bases). Trimming shortened V by 4 bases and J by 7 bases, and 20 bases separated the two germline ends. CDR3 size: 16 residues. The V gene's germline CDR1 is MGHRA and CDR2 YSYEKL. The CDR3 loop is CASSRFPGRWENEQFF. The CDR3 nucleotides read TGCGCCAGCAGCCGATTTCCGGGAAGGTGGGAGAATGAGCAGTTCTTC.

V is TRBV12-3 or TRBV12-4 and J is TRBJ2-3; the match to TRBD1 covers 9 bases. The V segment lost 7 bases and the J segment 5 bases; nucleotides outside the gene matches: 10. The CDR3 sequence is 15 residues long. The CDR3: CASTSGTGNKDTQYF. The CDR3 DNA sequence: TGTGCCAGCACCTCCGGGACAGGGAATAAAGATACGCAGTATTTT.

In its sample, this clonotype was seen a few times. The chain couples TRBV20-1 to TRBJ2-1; TRBD2 agrees at 9 bases. The CDR3 loop spans 15 amino acids. The V segment lost 1 base and the J segment 4 bases; nucleotides outside the gene matches: 5. The germline gives CDR1 DFQATT, CDR2 SNEGSKA (reference sequence). The CDR3 DNA reads TGCAGTGCTAGAGTTGGACTAGCGAGTTACAATGAGCAGTTCTTC. Its protein is CSARVGLASYNEQFF.

V is TRBV4-1 and J is TRBJ1-1; TRBD1 aligns across 7 bases. V trimming: 4 bases; J trimming: 9 bases; junction bases outside the gene matches: 14. CDR3 length: 15 residues. Per germline, CDR1 MGHRA and CDR2 YSYEKL. In DNA, the CDR3 is TGCGCCAGCAGCCCAGCATTGGCAGGGGGATTTCAAGCTTTCTTT. This translates into CASSPALAGGFQAFF.

V usage is TRBV11-2 and J usage is TRBJ2-7; 16 nucleotides agree with TRBD2. V trimming: 5 bases; J trimming: 0 bases; junction bases outside the gene matches: 7. In germline, CDR1 is SGHAT, CDR2 FQNNGV. The CDR3 is 18 residues long. CDR3 amino acids: CASSEGLAGGPSSYEQYF. The CDR3 DNA reads as TGTGCCAGCAGCGAGGGACTAGCGGGAGGGCCCAGCTCCTACGAGCAGTACTTC.

The rearrangement uses TRBV28 and TRBJ2-1; the match to TRBD2 covers 10 bases. The germline gives CDR1 MDHEN, CDR2 SYDVKM. CDR3 length: 13 amino acids. Trimming took 3 bases from V and 15 from J; bases not matched to a gene: 8. DNA for the CDR3: TGTGCCAGCAGTTTGACTAGCGGGTTCGAGGGGTTCTTC. It is translated as CASSLTSGFEGFF.